The clone carrying this T cell receptor beta chain has just a few counts. Not enrolled were patients with uncontrolled infection, other autoimmune disease, pregnancy or lactation. Thyroid ultrasound, orbital computed tomography, clinical symptoms, and serum thyroxine and TRAb underpinned diagnoses. The data were obtained in a study of T cells in Graves' hyperthyroidism and ophthalmopathy. CDR1 and CDR2 from the germline V gene are DFQATT and SNEGSKA (reference sequence). V dropped 4 bases and J dropped 8; count of bases not matched to a gene: 7. CDR3 size: 14 residues. From RNA transcripts, TCR beta CDR3 regions were amplified. First-round RT-PCR with HTBI primers amplified the TCR CDR3 region. MiXCR was run by TCRdb on the multiplex PCR reads, yielding one entry per CDR3 protein. The profile covers around 600,000 distinct CDR3 sequences, with around 13% appearing a single time and under 15% taken by the ten largest.

The chain combines TRBV20-1 with TRBJ2-1, with 11 bases fitting TRBD2. The sequence was collected from a woman aged 45-60 years with Graves' ophthalmopathy. The sequenced sample was blood. CDR3 sequence reads: CSATTSGRPDEQFF. For the CDR3, the DNA is TGCAGTGCTACTACTAGCGGGAGACCCGATGAGCAGTTCTTC.